Listed below are T cell receptor beta chains from one sample, sequenced in a study of lymphopenia after photon versus proton radiotherapy. Sequencing was performed with immunoSEQ multiplex PCR; in TCRdb, only in-frame clones are kept and a portion is missing. The sample has around 55,000 clones; approximately 84% are singletons. Sequences were derived from peripheral blood, sampled from a patient treated with proton-based radiotherapy. The receptors derive from a man between 60 and 75 years old with pancreatic cancer. Both conserved end residues are part of each CDR3. Each record gives: J gene, D gene, V gene, clone size, CDR3 DNA, CDR3 protein. A D gene is named only where the DNA matches it firmly. Expanded clones get a size class; other rows say once, few or many, or leave the size out.

J: TRBJ2-1; D: NA; V: TRBV5-1; size: NA; DNA: TGCGCCAGCAGCCACAGGGAGGGCAATGAGCAGTTCTTC; CDR3: CASSHREGNEQFF
J: TRBJ2-2; D: NA; V: TRBV5-1; size: NA; DNA: TGCGCCAGCAACCGGCTGGGGGCGGAAACCGGGGAGCTGTTTTTT; CDR3: CASNRLGAETGELFF
J: TRBJ1-3; D: NA; V: TRBV18; size: NA; DNA: TGTGCCAGCTCACCGAACCCAGTGGTGACTGGCTCTGGAAACACCATATATTTT; CDR3: CASSPNPVVTGSGNTIYF
J: TRBJ2-5; D: TRBD1; V: TRBV6-1; size: NA; DNA: TGTGCCAACCAACAGGACAGGGCTCTACAAGAGACCCAGTACTTC; CDR3: CANQQDRALQETQYF
J: TRBJ1-4; D: NA; V: TRBV28; size: NA; DNA: TGTGCCAGCAGCCCCACGGGGACAGAAAAACTGTTTTTT; CDR3: CASSPTGTEKLFF
J: TRBJ2-7; D: TRBD1; V: TRBV12-5; size: NA; DNA: TGTGCTAGTGGTTTGGTCGCCCGGGACAGGTACTACGAGCAGTACTTC; CDR3: CASGLVARDRYYEQYF
J: TRBJ2-7; D: NA; V: TRBV13; size: NA; DNA: TGTGCCAGCAGCTTGAGGGGGTCCGGGAGCTTCTACGAGCAGTACTTC; CDR3: CASSLRGSGSFYEQYF
J: TRBJ2-3; D: NA; V: TRBV5-1; size: once; DNA: TGCGCCAGCAGATCGAATACGCATACGCAGTATTTT; CDR3: CASRSNTHTQYF
J: TRBJ2-1; D: TRBD2; V: TRBV29-1; size: NA; DNA: TGCAGCGTTGTAGGGTCGGTCCGGGAGGGCAACAATGAGCAGTTCTTC; CDR3: CSVVGSVREGNNEQFF
J: TRBJ2-2; D: NA; V: TRBV28; size: NA; DNA: TGTGCCAGCAGTTTAGGGACATTTACGTTCGGGAACACCGGGGAGCTGTTTTTT; CDR3: CASSLGTFTFGNTGELFF
J: TRBJ2-5; D: NA; V: TRBV9; size: NA; DNA: TGTGCCAGCAGCGTAGACTGGGACCAAGAGACCCAGTACTTC; CDR3: CASSVDWDQETQYF